The 17 T cell receptor beta chains listed next were all sequenced from one sample in a study of T cell responses to AZD1222 COVID-19 vaccine. Assay used: immunoSEQ multiplex PCR; TCRdb lists only in-frame clones, some missing. This table has roughly 100,000 clones, roughly 86% appearing once. Sample: peripheral blood, taken 28 days after the second AZD1222 dose. These receptor sequences come from an adult who received the AZD1222 COVID-19 vaccine.

V is TRBV28 and J is TRBJ1-4; D ambiguous. V shed 6 bases and J shed 4 bases, with 6 bases lying between them. The CDR3 sequence is 12 residues long. Germline CDR1 MDHEN, CDR2 SYDVKM. Written as DNA, the CDR3 is TGTGCCAGCAGGTCGAATAATGAAAAACTGTTTTTT. This gives the protein CASRSNNEKLFF.

The chain recombines TRBV28 with TRBJ2-7, with 7 positions matching TRBD2. This CDR3 spans 17 amino acids. Germline lookup yields CDR1 MDHEN and CDR2 SYDVKM. The V segment lost 3 bases and the J segment 1 base; nucleotides outside the gene matches: 12. In DNA form, the CDR3 reads TGTGCCAGCAGTTTCCCGGGGGGAGCGGGTATATCCTACGAGCAGTACTTC. Translating it yields CASSFPGGAGISYEQYF.

The chain is built from TRBV5-1 and TRBJ1-1; D remains ambiguous. The CDR3 runs 14 residues. V dropped 5 bases and J dropped 2 bases, with 13 bases sitting between them. Per germline, CDR1 SGHRS and CDR2 YFSETQ. CDR3 amino acids: CASSLVGSNTEAFF. The CDR3 DNA reads TGCGCCAGCAGTCTGGTGGGGTCAAACACTGAAGCTTTCTTT.

This chain uses TRBV7-2 with TRBJ1-2; the match to TRBD1 covers 8 bases. V lost 2 bases to trimming and J lost 7 bases; unmatched junction nucleotides: 9. CDR1 is SGHTA and CDR2 is FQGNSA in the germline V gene. The CDR3 sequence is 15 residues long. CDR3: CASSLRQGAFAGYTF. The DNA of the CDR3 is TGTGCCAGCAGCTTAAGGCAGGGGGCGTTCGCTGGCTACACCTTC. The full variable domain, with the rest looked up from reference TRBV7-2 and TRBJ1-2, is GAGVSQSPSNKVTEKGKDVELRCDPISGHTALYWYRQSLGQGLEFLIYFQGNSAPDKSGLPSDRFSAERTGGSVSTLTIQRTQQEDSAVYLCASSLRQGAFAGYTFGSGTRLTVV.

This clone appeared once. In nucleotides, the CDR3 is TGTGCCAGCAGCTTGGACAGGGGGACAGCTGAAGCTTTCTTT. Translated: CASSLDRGTAEAFF. The V call is TRBV5-8, the J call TRBJ1-1; 8 bases agree with TRBD1. Germline V gene sequence: CDR1 SGHTS, CDR2 YDEGEE. Germline trimming cut 0 bases from V and 6 bases from J; bases unmatched to any gene: 4. The CDR3 has 14 amino acids.

The chain carries TRBV5-1 and TRBJ1-1; D uncertain. There are 13 residues in the CDR3. Germline V gene data show CDR1 as SGHRS and CDR2 as YFSETQ. V was shortened by 5 bases and J by 2 bases, with 10 bases between the two germline ends. CDR3 protein: CASSLETNTEAFF. CDR3 DNA sequence: TGCGCCAGCAGTCTGGAGACCAACACTGAAGCTTTCTTT.

The gene calls are TRBV30 and TRBJ2-6; 7 nucleotides line up with TRBD1. CDR1 and CDR2 from the germline V gene are GTSNPN and SVGIG (reference sequence). V trimming: 4 bases; J trimming: 5 bases; junction bases outside the gene matches: 8. The CDR3 is 15 amino acids. The chain's CDR3 is CAWNRDSRWANVLTF. DNA of the CDR3: TGTGCCTGGAATCGGGACAGCCGGTGGGCCAACGTCCTGACTTTC.

The CDR3 DNA sequence: TGTGCCAGCAGCTTACCCCAGGGGGCCTTGTGGACTGAAGCTTTCTTT. Translation: CASSLPQGALWTEAFF. The rearrangement joins TRBV5-6 to TRBJ1-1; 8 positions agree with TRBD1. The J segment lost 5 bases and the V segment lost 2 bases, leaving 11 bases of the junction unmatched. The CDR3 length is 16 residues. Germline V lookup: CDR1 SGHDT, CDR2 YYEEEE.

The chain is built from TRBV14 and TRBJ1-6; D gene unclear. Germline V gene sequence: CDR1 SGHDN, CDR2 FVKESK. With 0 bases removed from V and 0 bases from J, the gap between germline ends came to 6 bases. This CDR3 is 16 amino acids long. As DNA, the CDR3 is TGTGCCAGCAGCCAAGACCCGAGCTCCTATAATTCACCCCTCCACTTT. Translation: CASSQDPSSYNSPLHF.

The chain joins TRBV5-1 to TRBJ2-1, with 13 bases identical to TRBD2. The CDR3 covers 16 residues. The ends lost 3 bases at V and 8 bases at J; junction bases unmatched: 8. CDR1 is SGHRS, CDR2 YFSETQ, per germline. CDR3 DNA sequence: TGCGCCAGCAGCTCACGACTAGCGGGAGGAAAGGATGAGCAGTTCTTC. It specifies CASSSRLAGGKDEQFF.

This clone was recorded a few times. This chain links TRBV5-1 with TRBJ1-1; possible D gene TRBD1, 5 bases. The V gene lost 4 bases and the J gene lost 8 bases, with 18 bases spanning the gap. Germline CDR1 reads SGHRS; CDR2 reads YFSETQ. CDR3 size: 14 residues. The CDR3, as DNA: TGCGCCAGCAGCGCGGGGGAGGGTGTGGTAGAAGCTTTCTTT. It codes for CASSAGEGVVEAFF.

The chain employs TRBV5-6 and TRBJ2-7; D is unresolved. The CDR3 covers 16 residues. Germline CDR1 is SGHDT and CDR2 is YYEEEE. V was clipped by 2 bases and J by 9 bases, with 24 bases between them. As DNA, the CDR3 is TGTGCCAGCAGCTTTCAGGCGAGTAGCACTCCAGTTGGGCAGTACTTC. This translates into CASSFQASSTPVGQYF.

The V and J genes are TRBV19 and TRBJ2-2, with 9 bases identical to TRBD1. The junction had 5 bases not matched to a gene; V was cut back by 4 bases and J by 5 bases. Germline lookup yields CDR1 LNHDA and CDR2 SQIVND (reference sequence). This CDR3 contains 15 residues. The CDR3 loop is CASSTGQGWTGELFF. The CDR3 DNA reads as TGTGCCAGTAGTACCGGACAGGGGTGGACCGGGGAGCTGTTTTTT.

The chain links TRBV5-8 to TRBJ1-5, with no clear D. The CDR3 runs to 14 residues. Germline CDR1 is SGHTS and CDR2 is YDEGEE. Trimming shortened V by 2 bases and J by 2 bases, and 8 bases separated the two germline ends. CDR3 residues: CASSLGVGNQPQHF. The CDR3 bases are TGTGCCAGCAGCTTAGGAGTTGGCAATCAGCCCCAGCATTTT.

The gene calls are TRBV19 and TRBJ2-1; D gene uncertain. Germline values: CDR1 LNHDA, CDR2 SQIVND (reference sequence). The V gene lost 5 bases and the J gene lost 4 bases, with 6 bases spanning the gap. The CDR3 extends over 12 amino acids. The CDR3: CASSLNYNEQFF. In DNA form, the CDR3 reads TGTGCCAGTAGTCTTAATTACAATGAGCAGTTCTTC.

The chain joins TRBV23-1 to TRBJ1-5; D is uncertain. TRBV23-1 is known as an ORF, though its function is uncertain. V gave up 1 base and J gave up 0 bases, with 13 bases separating them. This CDR3 contains 17 residues. CDR3 residues: CASSQLGHTYSNQPQHF. DNA for the CDR3: TGCGCCAGCAGTCAATTAGGTCACACCTATAGCAATCAGCCCCAGCATTTT.

Here the CDR3 reads CASSVIGRASNQPQHF. The CDR3 DNA reads TGTGCCAGCAGTGTGATAGGGCGGGCTAGCAATCAGCCCCAGCATTTT. The genes are TRBV6-1 and TRBJ1-5; D is undetermined. V lost 4 bases to trimming and J lost 0 bases, with 13 bases between them. The length of the CDR3 is 16 residues. CDR1 MNHNS and CDR2 SASEGT come from the germline V gene.